The table lists the clone carrying this T cell receptor beta chain with a few counts. As yet, its antigen is unknown. The CDR3 consists of 11 residues. Germline values: CDR1 SQVTM, CDR2 ANQGSEA. V dropped 3 bases and J dropped 11 bases, with 13 bases sitting between them. TCRdb re-derived calls from the reads in MiXCR, one entry per CDR3 protein. The table shows around 740,000 distinct CDR3 sequences, with about 40% occurring only once. These data belong to a study of T cell repertoires in cytomegalovirus infection. Study-wide background: Shared public TCR beta signatures pointed to both CMV infection and a matching HLA type. Study-level findings and limits: In two of eight donors, the top clonotype was HLA-C-restricted CMV-specific. Of the TCR beta families, the public ones yielded a cumulative frequency that identified carriers of CMV plus the relevant HLA.

Sequencing input: PBMCs. This clonotype was sampled from a human donor in good health (CMV status not recorded). Some clones in this sample may be carry-over from other donors' samples. This chain connects TRBV29-1 to TRBJ1-1; D not certain. The CDR3 spells CSVDSEFSAFF. DNA for the CDR3: TGCAGCGTTGACTCAGAATTTTCTGCTTTCTTT.